A selection of T cell receptor beta chains follows, all from one sample in a study of blood T cell repertoires in COVID-19. Libraries were prepared by immunoSEQ multiplex PCR; TCRdb keeps only in-frame clonotypes and omits some of them. The data contain fewer than 180,000 clones, 65% to 90% of them singletons. Sequenced material: peripheral blood. The origin of the receptors is a man between 65 and 79 years old with acute or convalescent COVID-19. CDR3s include the opening cysteine and the closing phenylalanine or tryptophan. A D gene is named only where the DNA matches it firmly. Clone sizes are given selectively: once, few, many, or a class where the clone is expanded.

clone size: -
CDR3 length: 16
V gene: TRBV19
D gene: -
J gene: TRBJ1-3
CDR3 DNA: TGTGCCAGTAGTATACTAGCAGGAACCTCTGGAAACACCATATATTTT
CDR3 protein: CASSILAGTSGNTIYF

clone size: -
CDR3 length: 14
V gene: TRBV11-2
D gene: TRBD2
J gene: TRBJ2-1
CDR3 DNA: TGTGCCAGCAGCGCTCGAGCGGGAGATAATGAGCAGTTCTTC
CDR3 protein: CASSARAGDNEQFF

clone size: -
CDR3 length: 13
V gene: TRBV6-6
D gene: -
J gene: TRBJ1-1
CDR3 DNA: TGTGCCAGCAGGGAGACGGCGAACACTGAAGCTTTCTTT
CDR3 protein: CASRETANTEAFF

clone size: -
CDR3 length: 17
V gene: TRBV5-5
D gene: TRBD1
J gene: TRBJ1-3
CDR3 DNA: TGTGCCAGCAGCGACCTCCGGGACAGGGTCTCTGGAAACACCATATATTTT
CDR3 protein: CASSDLRDRVSGNTIYF

clone size: once
CDR3 length: 13
V gene: TRBV7-9
D gene: -
J gene: TRBJ2-1
CDR3 DNA: TGTGCCAGCAGCTTAGGGCAGGTCAATGAGCAGTTCTTC
CDR3 protein: CASSLGQVNEQFF

clone size: -
CDR3 length: 14
V gene: TRBV5-6
D gene: TRBD2
J gene: TRBJ2-1
CDR3 DNA: TGTGCCAGCAGCAGACTAGCGGGGGTAAATGAGCAGTTCTTC
CDR3 protein: CASSRLAGVNEQFF

clone size: -
CDR3 length: 16
V gene: TRBV6-1
D gene: -
J gene: TRBJ2-3
CDR3 DNA: TGTGCCAGCAGTGAAGCGATCAGGGTTGGGACAGATACGCAGTATTTT
CDR3 protein: CASSEAIRVGTDTQYF

clone size: once
CDR3 length: 18
V gene: TRBV3-1/TRBV3-2
D gene: TRBD2
J gene: TRBJ2-3
CDR3 DNA: TGTGCCAGCAGCCAAGGCCTAGCGGGAGTTCGTAGCACAGATACGCAGTATTTT
CDR3 protein: CASSQGLAGVRSTDTQYF

clone size: -
CDR3 length: 16
V gene: TRBV24-1
D gene: TRBD1
J gene: TRBJ2-7
CDR3 DNA: TGTGCCACCAGTGACCCCGACAGGGGGCTCTCCTACGAGCAGTACTTC
CDR3 protein: CATSDPDRGLSYEQYF

clone size: -
CDR3 length: 19
V gene: TRBV3-1/TRBV3-2
D gene: TRBD2
J gene: TRBJ2-1
CDR3 DNA: TGTGCCAGCAGCCAAGATCGAGTTAGCGGGAGGAGCTCCTACAATGAGCAGTTCTTC
CDR3 protein: CASSQDRVSGRSSYNEQFF

clone size: -
CDR3 length: 13
V gene: TRBV30
D gene: -
J gene: TRBJ2-7
CDR3 DNA: TGTGCCTGGAACATAGGGGGAGTCAACGAGCAGTACTTC
CDR3 protein: CAWNIGGVNEQYF

clone size: -
CDR3 length: 15
V gene: TRBV5-6
D gene: TRBD1
J gene: TRBJ2-1
CDR3 DNA: TGTGCCAGCAGCTTGGCTCCTGGACAGGGCAATGAGCAGTTCTTC
CDR3 protein: CASSLAPGQGNEQFF

clone size: -
CDR3 length: 14
V gene: TRBV6-2/TRBV6-3
D gene: -
J gene: TRBJ2-3
CDR3 DNA: TGTGCCAGCAGCAACGGACAACTCACAGATACGCAGTATTTT
CDR3 protein: CASSNGQLTDTQYF

clone size: -
CDR3 length: 14
V gene: TRBV6-1
D gene: TRBD1
J gene: TRBJ1-5
CDR3 DNA: TGTGCCAGCAGTGATTTGAGGGGGCTGCAGCCCCAGCATTTT
CDR3 protein: CASSDLRGLQPQHF

clone size: -
CDR3 length: 15
V gene: TRBV7-2
D gene: TRBD1
J gene: TRBJ1-6
CDR3 DNA: TGTGCCAGCAGCTTAAAAGGGGGCGCGGGTTCACCCCTCCACTTT
CDR3 protein: CASSLKGGAGSPLHF

clone size: -
CDR3 length: 14
V gene: TRBV5-1
D gene: TRBD1
J gene: TRBJ2-7
CDR3 DNA: TGCGCCAGCAGTCCCAGACAGGGGGGGAACGAGCAGTACTTC
CDR3 protein: CASSPRQGGNEQYF

clone size: -
CDR3 length: 12
V gene: TRBV6-2/TRBV6-3
D gene: -
J gene: TRBJ2-7
CDR3 DNA: TGTGCCAGCAGTTACACCAGCTACGAGCAGTACTTC
CDR3 protein: CASSYTSYEQYF

clone size: -
CDR3 length: 16
V gene: TRBV11-3
D gene: -
J gene: TRBJ2-1
CDR3 DNA: TGTGCCAGCAGCTTAGAGAGGGGGGGAGGGCCCGGTGAGCAGTTCTTC
CDR3 protein: CASSLERGGGPGEQFF

clone size: few
CDR3 length: 15
V gene: TRBV2
D gene: TRBD1
J gene: TRBJ1-5
CDR3 DNA: TGTGCCAGCAGCAGAGGGACAGGGGGCAATCAGCCCCAGCATTTT
CDR3 protein: CASSRGTGGNQPQHF

clone size: -
CDR3 length: 14
V gene: TRBV15
D gene: -
J gene: TRBJ1-2
CDR3 DNA: TGTGCCACCAGCAGAGATGGGGGGTACTATGGCTACACCTTC
CDR3 protein: CATSRDGGYYGYTF

clone size: -
CDR3 length: 16
V gene: TRBV18
D gene: -
J gene: TRBJ1-5
CDR3 DNA: TGTGCCAGCTCACTGTTCCCTGAGCAGGGTGATCAGCCCCAGCATTTT
CDR3 protein: CASSLFPEQGDQPQHF

clone size: -
CDR3 length: 13
V gene: TRBV5-5
D gene: -
J gene: TRBJ2-7
CDR3 DNA: TGTGCCAGCAGCTTTACAGGGTCAGTCGAGCAGTACTTC
CDR3 protein: CASSFTGSVEQYF

clone size: -
CDR3 length: 15
V gene: TRBV29-1
D gene: TRBD2
J gene: TRBJ2-7
CDR3 DNA: TGCAGCGTTGAAGGGACTAGCGGGAGTACAGGCGAGCAGTACTTC
CDR3 protein: CSVEGTSGSTGEQYF

clone size: -
CDR3 length: 15
V gene: TRBV5-1
D gene: TRBD1
J gene: TRBJ1-4
CDR3 DNA: TGCGCCAGCAGCGGTTCCGGGACAGGGCGGGAAAAACTGTTTTTT
CDR3 protein: CASSGSGTGREKLFF

clone size: -
CDR3 length: 15
V gene: TRBV6-6
D gene: TRBD2
J gene: TRBJ2-2
CDR3 DNA: TGTGCCAGCAGTAGGACTAGCGGACGCACCGGGGAGCTGTTTTTT
CDR3 protein: CASSRTSGRTGELFF

clone size: -
CDR3 length: 15
V gene: TRBV11-2
D gene: -
J gene: TRBJ2-3
CDR3 DNA: TGTGCCAGCAGCTTAGACGGCGGGTTCACAGATACGCAGTATTTT
CDR3 protein: CASSLDGGFTDTQYF

clone size: few
CDR3 length: 13
V gene: TRBV15
D gene: TRBD1
J gene: TRBJ1-1
CDR3 DNA: TGTGCCACCAGCAGGGGGGACAGCCCTGAAGCTTTCTTT
CDR3 protein: CATSRGDSPEAFF

clone size: -
CDR3 length: 14
V gene: TRBV6-2/TRBV6-3
D gene: TRBD2
J gene: TRBJ2-1
CDR3 DNA: TGTGCCAGCAGACCTAGCGGTACCTACAATGAGCAGTTCTTC
CDR3 protein: CASRPSGTYNEQFF

clone size: -
CDR3 length: 14
V gene: TRBV25-1
D gene: -
J gene: TRBJ2-2
CDR3 DNA: TGTGCCAGCAGTAGGCAGGCAGACACCGGGGAGCTGTTTTTT
CDR3 protein: CASSRQADTGELFF